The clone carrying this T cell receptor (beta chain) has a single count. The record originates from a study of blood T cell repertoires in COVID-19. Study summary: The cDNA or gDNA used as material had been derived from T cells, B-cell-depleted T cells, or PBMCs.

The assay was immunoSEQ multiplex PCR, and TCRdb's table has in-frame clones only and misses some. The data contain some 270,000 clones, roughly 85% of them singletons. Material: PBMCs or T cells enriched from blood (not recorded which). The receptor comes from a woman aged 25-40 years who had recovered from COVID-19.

CDR3 in DNA: TGTGCCAGTAGTTCCGCAGGGGGCGGCACAGATACGCAGTATTTT. This encodes CASSSAGGGTDTQYF. This chain joins TRBV19 and TRBJ2-3; 8 bases are a match to TRBD1. This CDR3 spans 15 amino acids. Germline values: CDR1 LNHDA, CDR2 SQIVND (reference sequence). The V segment lost 5 bases and the J segment 1 base; nucleotides outside the gene matches: 5.